This TCR beta chain was captured by sequencing in a study of blood T cell repertoires in COVID-19. Background on the study: Sites in the United States, Italy and Spain provided acute and convalescent COVID-19 samples.

In the authors' workflow: The authors estimated nucleated cell counts from reference gene primer amplification. Sequenced by immunoSEQ multiplex PCR; TCRdb stores in-frame clones only, minus some. V, J and clone size are taken as reported in that table, and D and trimming were inferred from the DNA itself. The profile shows about 150,000 clones, around 80% of them singletons. This clonotype was obtained from a man aged 60 to 69 who had recovered from COVID-19. The sample consisted of peripheral blood.

The CDR3 sequence: CASSYSTGNTGYTF. CDR3 in DNA: TGTGCCAGCAGTTACTCGACAGGGAACACTGGCTACACCTTC. The chain is built from TRBV6-5 and TRBJ1-2, with TRBD1 matching 7 bases. The CDR3 contains 14 residues. Germline loops: CDR1 MNHEY, CDR2 SVGAGI. V shed 0 bases, J shed 7 bases, and the junction held 5 bases outside the gene matches.